Sequencing of this T cell receptor (beta chain) was carried out in a study of patients and donors after allogeneic stem cell transplantation. There are 14 residues in the CDR3. V shed 0 bases and J shed 6 bases, with 12 bases lying between them. The germline gives CDR1 SGHTA, CDR2 FQGNSA. A single record per CDR3 protein comes from TCRdb applying MiXCR to the RT-PCR reads. The profile shows roughly 940,000 distinct CDR3 sequences, roughly 17% of them singletons. The V call is TRBV7-2, the J call TRBJ2-7, with D uncertain. The TCR was taken from a human donor who was either an allogeneic HSCT recipient or a stem cell or donor lymphocyte infusion donor (not recorded which). It is not recorded whose cells these are; they may come from a transplant donor. Material for sequencing was blood, either unsorted or a sorted T cell fraction (not recorded which). CDR3 in DNA: TGTGCCAGCAGCTTAGCGCGGTCGGTTCTCGAGCAGTACTTC. As protein: CASSLARSVLEQYF.